This T cell receptor beta chain was identified during a study of shared T cell receptors in the human thymus (dated by TCRdb to about 2021). Regarding the complete study: The study examined how self-reactive, shared T-cell receptor alpha chains are generated in the human thymus.

In the case of this clone: There is no known antigen for this receptor. No much larger clonotype is one base removed from it; base qualities were not supplied.

Receptor amplification or capture employed the immunoSEQ multiplex PCR assay. TCRdb retrieved this table from immuneACCESS and kept in-frame rearrangements only. Not all clones are present; in checked studies, unresolved V genes account for under half, and no reason is known for the remainder. The sample includes more than 550,000 clones, with approximately 83% observed a single time. The ten largest clones add up to more than 0.008% of the sample. The data were also submitted as part of a second study, on human thymus T cells. In that second paper, the authors write: Donors were immunologically healthy infants undergoing open corrective cardiac surgery for congenital heart defects in Finland. Thymus tissue was collected as surgical resects that were removed during corrective cardiac surgery. Both the thymic and the peripheral blood repertoires appeared to show biased V and J gene segment usage. According to the related research, thymic TCR repertoires were highly overlapping among unrelated individuals. The study described the TCR alpha and beta repertoires in under 10 infant thymus samples and a handful of matching peripheral blood samples. The infant donors were about 6 to 244 days old, and the cohort included five to seven males and a couple of females. Thymocytes were mechanically released from the tissue and were stored as pellets of about 10-30 million cells at -70 degrees C. A QIAsymphony instrument was used to extract genomic DNA from frozen cell pellets. The immunoSEQ multiplex PCR assay was used to amplify the TCRB and TCRAD loci from a standardized amount of quality-controlled genomic DNA. The amplicons covered the V(D)J region and were long enough to include the CDR3 and to identify the V and J genes. Through the commercial immunoSEQ service, the amplicons were sequenced on an Illumina platform. Primer bias and sequencing errors were corrected using previously described methods, and TCRAD and TCRB definitions followed the IMGT database. Analysis of the repertoires was done with immunoSEQ Analyzer 3.0 and VDJTools and included basic statistics, V/J segment usage, diversity estimates, rarefaction and pairwise overlap. Chao1, ChaoE, Efron-Thisted, Shannon and inverse Simpson indices were used to estimate diversity, which was also estimated on datasets down-sampled to the smallest sample. Repertoire overlap was assessed by strict matching of CDR3 nucleotide sequence, V gene and J gene, and clustering was done by Jaccard-based multidimensional scaling. On average, thymus samples gave hundreds of thousands of unique TCRB clonotypes, whereas blood samples gave 75,000 to 85,000.

The sequence was obtained from a girl under three years old with a congenital heart defect. Donor details come from another sample of the same person, matched by shared clones. The specimen sequenced was thymocytes.

DNA sequence: TGTGCCAGCAGCCCGGGACAGGGGGATTACACTGGGGCTTTCTTT. Translated, it reads CASSPGQGDYTGAFF. The chain links TRBV7-2 with TRBJ1-1; TRBD1 fits 11 bases in the junction. There are 15 amino acids in the CDR3, from cysteine to phenylalanine inclusive. The only DNA kept is the CDR3, 45 bases in frame from the first base. Per the germline V gene, SGHTA is the CDR1 and FQGNSA is the CDR2. Unmatched junction bases come to 13, with V trimmed by 5 bases and J by 11 bases.